Listed below are T cell receptor beta chains from one sample, sequenced in a study of CD4 T cells in relation to SARS-CoV-2 and coronaviruses. Profiled with immunoSEQ multiplex PCR; TCRdb holds only in-frame clones, not every one. The data contain approximately 50,000 clones, 90% to 95% of them singletons. Material: naive CD4+ T cells from PBMCs. These receptors were collected from an adult with COVID-19. Each CDR3 is given with its conserved first and last residue. A D gene is named only where the DNA matches it firmly. A clone size is listed for some rows: how often the clone was seen (once, few, many), or a class if it is expanded.

j_gene,abundance,d_gene,v_gene,CDR3aa,CDR3nt
TRBJ2-1,.,.,TRBV7-8,CASSKQRLTYNEQFF,TGTGCCAGCAGCAAACAAAGACTCACCTACAATGAGCAGTTCTTC
TRBJ2-6,.,.,TRBV29-1,CSVYRTGANVLTF,TGCAGCGTGTACAGGACGGGGGCCAACGTCCTGACTTTC
TRBJ2-7,.,TRBD1,TRBV28,CASRGRQGTYEQYF,TGTGCCAGTAGGGGGAGACAGGGAACCTACGAGCAGTACTTC
TRBJ1-1,.,.,TRBV6-5,CASSRDEQAFF,TGTGCCAGCAGTCGGGACGAACAAGCTTTCTTT
TRBJ2-1,.,TRBD2,TRBV24-1,CATSGLAGGYNEQFF,TGTGCCACCAGTGGACTAGCGGGTGGCTACAATGAGCAGTTCTTC
TRBJ2-1,.,.,TRBV30,CAWSPLTYNEQFF,TGTGCCTGGAGCCCTTTAACCTACAATGAGCAGTTCTTC
TRBJ2-3,.,.,TRBV11-3,CASSHPGTPRDTQYF,TGTGCCAGCAGCCACCCCGGGACCCCGCGTGATACGCAGTATTTT
TRBJ2-7,.,.,TRBV28,CASSPEYEQYF,TGTGCCAGCAGTCCCGAATACGAGCAGTACTTC
TRBJ2-6,.,.,TRBV7-3,CASSLTPDLRSGANVLTF,TGTGCCAGCAGCTTAACTCCGGACTTAAGGTCCGGGGCCAACGTCCTGACTTTC
TRBJ2-7,.,TRBD1,TRBV23-1,CAGDRRTSYEQYF,TGCGCCGGGGACAGACGGACTTCCTACGAGCAGTACTTC
TRBJ1-5,.,.,TRBV28,CASSARAFRTYNQPQHF,TGTGCCAGCAGCGCCCGGGCGTTTCGGACTTACAATCAGCCCCAGCATTTT
TRBJ2-7,.,TRBD1,TRBV5-1,CASSSGRTGAFEQYF,TGCGCCAGCAGCTCAGGCCGGACAGGGGCTTTCGAGCAGTACTTC
TRBJ2-3,.,.,TRBV4-3,CASSQESNRGVLVDTQYF,TGCGCCAGCAGCCAAGAGAGTAACCGGGGTGTTCTTGTAGATACGCAGTATTTT
TRBJ2-6,.,TRBD2,TRBV2,CASRGGLGLAAHSGANVLTF,TGTGCCAGCCGGGGGGGCCTCGGATTAGCAGCACACTCTGGGGCCAACGTCCTGACTTTC
TRBJ2-1,.,TRBD1,TRBV7-2,CASSGDRATYNEQFF,TGTGCCAGCAGCGGGGACAGGGCAACCTACAATGAGCAGTTCTTC
TRBJ1-1,.,.,TRBV7-9,CASSRGSGRAFF,TGTGCCAGCAGCCGGGGTTCAGGGAGAGCTTTCTTT
TRBJ2-7,.,TRBD2,TRBV11-2,CASSAGPRLAGGGEQYF,TGTGCCAGCAGCGCCGGGCCGAGGCTAGCGGGAGGCGGTGAGCAGTACTTC
TRBJ2-3,.,TRBD2,TRBV15,CATSRGLAGSTDTQYF,TGTGCCACCAGTAGAGGTTTAGCGGGTAGCACAGATACGCAGTATTTT
TRBJ2-5,.,TRBD2,TRBV27,CASRSGSGRWETQYF,TGTGCCAGCCGGTCTGGCAGCGGGAGGTGGGAGACCCAGTACTTC
TRBJ2-1,.,TRBD2,TRBV28,CASSTISGRDFNEQFF,TGTGCCAGCAGTACCATTAGCGGGAGAGACTTCAATGAGCAGTTCTTC
TRBJ2-3,.,.,TRBV10-3,CAISAGISTDTQYF,TGTGCCATCAGTGCTGGGATTAGCACAGATACGCAGTATTTT
TRBJ2-7,.,.,TRBV28,CASSLPPQSVQYF,TGTGCCAGCAGTTTACCCCCTCAGTCGGTGCAGTACTTC
TRBJ2-7,.,TRBD2,TRBV9,CASSVGAGTSSSYEQYF,TGTGCCAGCAGCGTAGGGGCCGGGACTAGCAGCTCCTACGAGCAGTACTTC
TRBJ1-5,.,.,TRBV4-1,CASSQGRGEHQPQHF,TGCGCCAGCAGCCAAGGCAGGGGTGAACATCAGCCCCAGCATTTT
TRBJ2-2,.,.,TRBV30,CAVGGTANTGELFF,TGTGCCGTGGGAGGGACAGCGAACACCGGGGAGCTGTTTTTT
TRBJ1-4,.,TRBD1,TRBV2,CASSETGENEKLFF,TGTGCCAGCAGTGAGACAGGGGAAAATGAAAAACTGTTTTTT
TRBJ2-7,.,TRBD2,TRBV20-1,CSASGLAGGHEQYF,TGCAGTGCTAGTGGGCTAGCGGGAGGGCACGAGCAGTACTTC
TRBJ2-1,.,TRBD2,TRBV18,CASSRPGLAGGVEQFF,TGTGCCAGCTCACGACCGGGACTAGCGGGAGGGGTTGAGCAGTTCTTC
TRBJ2-2,.,TRBD2,TRBV7-6,CASSPRLAGGTGELFF,TGTGCCAGCAGCCCACGACTAGCGGGAGGGACCGGGGAGCTGTTTTTT
TRBJ1-4,once,.,TRBV6-5,CASSQTSTNEKLFF,TGTGCCAGCAGTCAGACATCAACTAATGAAAAACTGTTTTTT
TRBJ1-1,.,.,TRBV3-1/TRBV3-2,CASSEAGIPAFF,TGTGCCAGCAGCGAAGCCGGGATTCCTGCTTTCTTT
TRBJ2-2,once,TRBD2,TRBV19,CASSLGTSGRARGTGELFF,TGTGCCAGTAGTTTAGGGACTAGCGGGAGGGCCCGTGGCACCGGGGAGCTGTTTTTT
TRBJ2-1,.,TRBD1,TRBV3-1/TRBV3-2,CASSQPERGLNEQFF,TGTGCCAGCAGCCAACCAGAGAGGGGGCTCAATGAGCAGTTCTTC